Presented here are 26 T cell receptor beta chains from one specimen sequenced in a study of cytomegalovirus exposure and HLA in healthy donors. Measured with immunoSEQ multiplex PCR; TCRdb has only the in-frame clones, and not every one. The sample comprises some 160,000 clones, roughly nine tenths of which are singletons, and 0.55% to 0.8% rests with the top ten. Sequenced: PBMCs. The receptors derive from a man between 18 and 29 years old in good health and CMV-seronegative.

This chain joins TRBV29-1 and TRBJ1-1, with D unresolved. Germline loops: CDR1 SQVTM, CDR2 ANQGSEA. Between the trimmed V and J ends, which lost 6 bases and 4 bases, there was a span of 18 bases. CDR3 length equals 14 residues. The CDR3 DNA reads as TGCAGCGTCGTCCCCCTACGTTCTGGCACTGAAGCTTTCTTT. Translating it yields CSVVPLRSGTEAFF. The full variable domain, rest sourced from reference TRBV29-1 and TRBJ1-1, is SAVISQKPSRDICQRGTSLTIQCQVDSQVTMMFWYRQQPGQSLTLIATANQGSEATYESGFVIDKFPISRPNLTFSTLTVSNMSPEDSSIYLCSVVPLRSGTEAFFGQGTRLTVV.

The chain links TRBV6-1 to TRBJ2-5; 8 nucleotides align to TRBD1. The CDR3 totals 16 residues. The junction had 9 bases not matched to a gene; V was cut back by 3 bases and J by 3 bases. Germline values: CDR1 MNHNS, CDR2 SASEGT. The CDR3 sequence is CASSETRGRDEETQYF. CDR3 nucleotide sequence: TGTGCCAGCAGTGAGACCAGGGGGCGGGACGAAGAGACCCAGTACTTC.

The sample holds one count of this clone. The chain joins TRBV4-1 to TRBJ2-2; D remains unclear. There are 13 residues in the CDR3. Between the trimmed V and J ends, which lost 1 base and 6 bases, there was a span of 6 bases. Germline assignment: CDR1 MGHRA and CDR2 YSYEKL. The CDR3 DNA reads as TGCGCCAGCAGCCAAGCAGATGCCGGGGAGCTGTTTTTT. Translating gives CASSQADAGELFF.

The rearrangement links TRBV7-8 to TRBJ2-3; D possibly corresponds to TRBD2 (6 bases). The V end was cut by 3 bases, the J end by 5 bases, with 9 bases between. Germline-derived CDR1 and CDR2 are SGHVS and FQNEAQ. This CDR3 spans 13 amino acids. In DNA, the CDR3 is TGTGCCAGCAGCTTCCGGGAGAGAGATACGCAGTATTTT. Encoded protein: CASSFRERDTQYF.

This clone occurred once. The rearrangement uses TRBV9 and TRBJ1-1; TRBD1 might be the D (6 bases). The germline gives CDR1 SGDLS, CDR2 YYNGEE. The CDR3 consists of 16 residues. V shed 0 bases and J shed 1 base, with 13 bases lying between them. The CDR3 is CASSVGSGDWNTEAFF. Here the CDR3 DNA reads TGTGCCAGCAGCGTAGGATCAGGGGATTGGAACACTGAAGCTTTCTTT.

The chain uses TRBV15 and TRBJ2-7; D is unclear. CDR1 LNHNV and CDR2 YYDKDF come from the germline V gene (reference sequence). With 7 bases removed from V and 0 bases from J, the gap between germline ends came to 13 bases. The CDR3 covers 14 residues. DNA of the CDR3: TGTGCCACCACCCAGAGGAGAGGCTCCTACGAGCAGTACTTC. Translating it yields CATTQRRGSYEQYF. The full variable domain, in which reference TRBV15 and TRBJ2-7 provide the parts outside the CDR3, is DAMVIQNPRYQVTQFGKPVTLSCSQTLNHNVMYWYQQKSSQAPKLLFHYYDKDFNNEADTPDNFQSRRPNTSFCFLDIRSPGLGDTAMYLCATTQRRGSYEQYFGPGTRLTVT.

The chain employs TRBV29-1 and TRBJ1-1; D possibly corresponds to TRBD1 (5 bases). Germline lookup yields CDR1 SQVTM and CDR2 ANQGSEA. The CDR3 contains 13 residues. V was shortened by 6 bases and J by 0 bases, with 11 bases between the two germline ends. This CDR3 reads CSVSGVMNTEAFF. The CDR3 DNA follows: TGCAGCGTGTCGGGGGTTATGAACACTGAAGCTTTCTTT. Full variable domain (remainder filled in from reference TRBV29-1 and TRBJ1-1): SAVISQKPSRDICQRGTSLTIQCQVDSQVTMMFWYRQQPGQSLTLIATANQGSEATYESGFVIDKFPISRPNLTFSTLTVSNMSPEDSSIYLCSVSGVMNTEAFFGQGTRLTVV.

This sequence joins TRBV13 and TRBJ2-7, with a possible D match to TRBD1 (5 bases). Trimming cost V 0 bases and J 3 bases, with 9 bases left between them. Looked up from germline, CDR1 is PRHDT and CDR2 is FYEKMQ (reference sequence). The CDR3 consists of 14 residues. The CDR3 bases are TGTGCCAGCAGCTTAGGCAGGGCATTCTACGAGCAGTACGTC. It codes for CASSLGRAFYEQYV.

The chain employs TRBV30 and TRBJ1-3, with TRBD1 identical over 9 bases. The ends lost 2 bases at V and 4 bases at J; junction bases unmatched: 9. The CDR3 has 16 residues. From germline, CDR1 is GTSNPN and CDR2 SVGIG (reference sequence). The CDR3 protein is CAWSPGGTGFGNTIYF. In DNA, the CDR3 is TGTGCCTGGAGTCCCGGGGGGACAGGGTTCGGAAACACCATATATTTT.

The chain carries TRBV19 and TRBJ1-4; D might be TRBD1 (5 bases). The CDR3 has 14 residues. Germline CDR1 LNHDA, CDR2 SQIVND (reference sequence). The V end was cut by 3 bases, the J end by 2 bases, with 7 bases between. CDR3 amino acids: CASSMGLTNEKLFF. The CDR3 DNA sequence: TGTGCCAGTAGTATGGGACTTACTAATGAAAAACTGTTTTTT. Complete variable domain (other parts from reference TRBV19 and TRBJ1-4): DGGITQSPKYLFRKEGQNVTLSCEQNLNHDAMYWYRQDPGQGLRLIYYSQIVNDFQKGDIAEGYSVSREKKESFPLTVTSAQKNPTAFYLCASSMGLTNEKLFFGSGTQLSVL.

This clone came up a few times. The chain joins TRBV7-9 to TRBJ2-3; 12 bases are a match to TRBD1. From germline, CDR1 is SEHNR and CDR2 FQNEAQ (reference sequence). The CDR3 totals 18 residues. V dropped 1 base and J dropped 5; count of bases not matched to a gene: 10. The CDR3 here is CASSLGSSGTGGRDTQYF. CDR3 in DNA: TGTGCCAGCAGCTTAGGATCTTCAGGGACAGGGGGCAGAGATACGCAGTATTTT. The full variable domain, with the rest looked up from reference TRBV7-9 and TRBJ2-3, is DTGVSQNPRHKITKRGQNVTFRCDPISEHNRLYWYRQTLGQGPEFLTYFQNEAQLEKSRLLSDRFSAERPKGSFSTLEIQRTEQGDSAMYLCASSLGSSGTGGRDTQYFGPGTRLTVL.

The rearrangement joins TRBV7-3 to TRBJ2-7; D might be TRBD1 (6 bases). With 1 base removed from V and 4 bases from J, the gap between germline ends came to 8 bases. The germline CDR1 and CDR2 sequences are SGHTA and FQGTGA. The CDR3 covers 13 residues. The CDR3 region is CASSLNRGYEQYF. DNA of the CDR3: TGTGCCAGCAGCTTAAATAGGGGGTACGAGCAGTACTTC.

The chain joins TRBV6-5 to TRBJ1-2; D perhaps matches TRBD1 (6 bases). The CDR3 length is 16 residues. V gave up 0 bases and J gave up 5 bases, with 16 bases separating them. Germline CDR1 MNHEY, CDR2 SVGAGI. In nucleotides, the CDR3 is TGTGCCAGCAGTTACTCGATGGGAGGGGGAGGGTATGGCTACACCTTC. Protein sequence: CASSYSMGGGGYGYTF.

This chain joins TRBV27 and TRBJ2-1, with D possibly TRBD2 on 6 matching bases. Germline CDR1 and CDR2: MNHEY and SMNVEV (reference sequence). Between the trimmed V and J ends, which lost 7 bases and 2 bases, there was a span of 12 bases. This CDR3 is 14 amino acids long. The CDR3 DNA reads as TGTGCCAGCACTAATGGGGGGACCTACAATGAGCAGTTCTTC. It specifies CASTNGGTYNEQFF.

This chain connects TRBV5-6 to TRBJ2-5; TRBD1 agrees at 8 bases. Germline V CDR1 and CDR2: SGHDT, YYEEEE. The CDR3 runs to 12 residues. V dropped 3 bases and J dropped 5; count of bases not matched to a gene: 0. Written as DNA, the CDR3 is TGTGCCAGCAGCTCAGGGGGCGAGACCCAGTACTTC. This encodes CASSSGGETQYF.

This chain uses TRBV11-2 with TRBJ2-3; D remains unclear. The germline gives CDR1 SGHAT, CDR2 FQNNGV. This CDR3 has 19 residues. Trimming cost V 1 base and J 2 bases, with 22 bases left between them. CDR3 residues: CASSLAPLTRWRNTDTQYF. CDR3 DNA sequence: TGTGCCAGCAGCTTAGCCCCCCTCACTCGCTGGCGGAACACAGATACGCAGTATTTT.

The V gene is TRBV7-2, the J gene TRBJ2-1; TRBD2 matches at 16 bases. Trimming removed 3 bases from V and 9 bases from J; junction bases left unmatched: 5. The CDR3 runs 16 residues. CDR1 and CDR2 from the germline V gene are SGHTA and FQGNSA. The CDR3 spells CASSLGLAGGSGEQFF. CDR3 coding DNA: TGTGCCAGCAGCTTGGGACTAGCGGGAGGGTCGGGTGAGCAGTTCTTC.

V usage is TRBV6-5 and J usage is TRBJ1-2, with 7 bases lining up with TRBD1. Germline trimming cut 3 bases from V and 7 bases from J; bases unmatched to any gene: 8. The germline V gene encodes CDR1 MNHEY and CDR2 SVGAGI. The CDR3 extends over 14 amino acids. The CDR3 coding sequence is TGTGCCAGCAGTTATCTCGGACAGGAGCGTGGCTACACCTTC. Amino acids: CASSYLGQERGYTF.

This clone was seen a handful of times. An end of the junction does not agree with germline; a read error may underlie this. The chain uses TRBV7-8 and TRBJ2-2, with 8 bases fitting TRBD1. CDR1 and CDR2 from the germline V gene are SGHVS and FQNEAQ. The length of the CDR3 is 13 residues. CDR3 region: CASSPRTGTAWIF. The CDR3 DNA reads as TGTGCCAGCAGCCCCCGGACAGGGACAGCCTGGATTTTT.

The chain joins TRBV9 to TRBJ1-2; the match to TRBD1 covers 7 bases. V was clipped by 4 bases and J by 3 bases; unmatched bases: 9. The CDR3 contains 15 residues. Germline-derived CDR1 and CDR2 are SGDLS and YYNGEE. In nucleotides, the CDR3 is TGTGCCAGCAGCTTCCGGGACAGAGTACACTATGGCTACACCTTC. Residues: CASSFRDRVHYGYTF.

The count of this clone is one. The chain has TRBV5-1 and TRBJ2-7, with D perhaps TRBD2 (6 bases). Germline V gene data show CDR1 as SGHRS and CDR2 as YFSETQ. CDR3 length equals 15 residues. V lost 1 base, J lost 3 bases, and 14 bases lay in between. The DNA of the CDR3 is TGCGCCAGCAGCTTGTGGGCTAGCGAGGACTACGAGCAGTACTTC. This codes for CASSLWASEDYEQYF.

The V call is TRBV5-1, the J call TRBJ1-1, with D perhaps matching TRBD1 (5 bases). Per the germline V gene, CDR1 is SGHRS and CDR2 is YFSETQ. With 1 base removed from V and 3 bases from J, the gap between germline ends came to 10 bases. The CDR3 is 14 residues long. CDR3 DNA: TGCGCCAGCAGCTTGCAGGGAGGTCACACTGAAGCTTTCTTT. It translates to CASSLQGGHTEAFF. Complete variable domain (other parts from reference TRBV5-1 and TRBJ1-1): KAGVTQTPRYLIKTRGQQVTLSCSPISGHRSVSWYQQTPGQGLQFLFEYFSETQRNKGNFPGRFSGRQFSNSRSEMNVSTLELGDSALYLCASSLQGGHTEAFFGQGTRLTVV.

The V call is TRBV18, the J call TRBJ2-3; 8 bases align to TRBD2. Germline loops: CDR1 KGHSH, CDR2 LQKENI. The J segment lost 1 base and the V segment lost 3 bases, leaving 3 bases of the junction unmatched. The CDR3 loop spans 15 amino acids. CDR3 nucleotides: TGTGCCAGCTCACCTTACGGGGGGGGCACAGATACGCAGTATTTT. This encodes CASSPYGGGTDTQYF.

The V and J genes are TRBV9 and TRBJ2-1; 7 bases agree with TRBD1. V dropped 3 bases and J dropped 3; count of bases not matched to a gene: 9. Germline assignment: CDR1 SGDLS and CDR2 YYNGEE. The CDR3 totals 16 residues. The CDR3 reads CASSGDRDSFYNEQFF. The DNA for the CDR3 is TGTGCCAGCAGCGGGGACCGGGACAGTTTCTACAATGAGCAGTTCTTC.

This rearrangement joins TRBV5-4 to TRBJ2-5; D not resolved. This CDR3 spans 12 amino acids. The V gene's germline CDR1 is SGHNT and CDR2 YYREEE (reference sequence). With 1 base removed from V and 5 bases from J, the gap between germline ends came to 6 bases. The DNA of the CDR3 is TGTGCCAGCAGCTTGTGGCAGGAGACCCAGTACTTC. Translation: CASSLWQETQYF.

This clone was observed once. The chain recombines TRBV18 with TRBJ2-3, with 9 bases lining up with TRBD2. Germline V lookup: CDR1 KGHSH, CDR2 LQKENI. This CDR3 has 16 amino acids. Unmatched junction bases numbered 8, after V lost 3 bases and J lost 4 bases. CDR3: CASSPLAGKGADTQYF. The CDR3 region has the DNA TGTGCCAGCTCACCCCTAGCGGGAAAGGGAGCAGATACGCAGTATTTT.